This TCR beta chain was captured in a study of T cells in Graves' hyperthyroidism and ophthalmopathy. Points from the study as a whole: A 13 V-J model separated ophthalmopathy from stable hyperthyroidism.

Amplification yielded TCR beta CDR3 regions, with RNA transcripts as the source. With the HTBI primer set, the TCR CDR3 went through a first round of RT-PCR. TCRdb analysed the multiplex PCR reads with MiXCR anew, one entry per CDR3 protein. The table shows some 440,000 distinct CDR3 sequences, with 15% to 18% occurring only once. CDR3 length equals 14 residues. With V trimmed by 5 bases and J by 6 bases, 7 bases remained unmatched. CDR1 MNHNS and CDR2 SASEGT come from the germline V gene. Patients were excluded for uncontrolled infection, other autoimmune disease, pregnancy or lactation. About this clonotype: Its target is unknown.

Input material: blood. This rearrangement joins TRBV6-1 to TRBJ1-2; 9 positions match TRBD1. The receptor was derived from a woman aged 18 to 35 with Graves' hyperthyroidism. This chain's CDR3 is CASSPGQGLNGYTF. CDR3 bases: TGTGCCAGCAGTCCTGGACAGGGGTTAAATGGCTACACCTTC.